A selection of T cell receptor beta chains follows, all from one sample in a study of T cells after yellow fever vaccination. Via MiXCR, TCRdb re-called the 5' RACE reads, giving one row per CDR3 protein. The sample contains 310,000 or so distinct CDR3 sequences, approximately 3.9% of which appear only once. The sample in question was PBMCs, obtained on the day of the yellow fever booster vaccination. The receptors derive from a man younger than 30 who received the YFV17D yellow fever vaccine. The CDR3 runs from the conserved cysteine through the conserved F or W. Fields, in order: V gene, clone size, J gene, CDR3 length, D gene, CDR3 DNA, CDR3 protein. A D gene is named only where the DNA matches it firmly. Some rows mark clone size as missing; the rest say once, few, many or name a class of expanded clone.

TRBV5-1	NA	TRBJ1-4	16	NA	TGCGCCAGCAGCTTGGAGCGTGGGAGAGCTAATGAAAAACTGTTTTTT	CASSLERGRANEKLFF
TRBV7-8	NA	TRBJ1-1	14	NA	TGTGCCAGCAGACCCGGGACGGTGAACACTGAAGCTTTCTTT	CASRPGTVNTEAFF
TRBV7-7	many	TRBJ2-1	13	NA	TGTGCCAGCAGCTTCGGGAAGAACAATGAGCAGTTCTTC	CASSFGKNNEQFF
TRBV6-5	few	TRBJ2-5	16	TRBD2	TGTGCCAGCAGTTACTCGGGACTAGTCTACCAAGAGACCCAGTACTTC	CASSYSGLVYQETQYF
TRBV24-1	many	TRBJ2-1	16	TRBD2	TGTGCCACCAGTGACCATGCGGGGGGAGCCTACAATGAGCAGTTCTTC	CATSDHAGGAYNEQFF
TRBV5-1	many	TRBJ1-1	14	NA	TGCGCCAGCAGCTCCACGACGATGAACACTGAAGCTTTCTTT	CASSSTTMNTEAFF
TRBV19	many	TRBJ2-5	15	TRBD1	TGTGCCAGTACTCCTGGACAGGGGCAAAGCCGGACCCAGTACTTC	CASTPGQGQSRTQYF
TRBV4-1	few	TRBJ2-7	17	NA	TGCGCCAGCAGCCAGGCTTGGGGGGGGCTTGGCTCCTACGAGCAGTACTTC	CASSQAWGGLGSYEQYF
TRBV7-8	NA	TRBJ2-2	15	NA	TGTGCCAGCAGCTTAGGCCAGGGGCCGCCCGGGGAGCTGTTTTTT	CASSLGQGPPGELFF
TRBV10-3	NA	TRBJ1-1	13	NA	TGTGCCATCAGTGCCAGGGTGAACACTGAAGCTTTCTTT	CAISARVNTEAFF
TRBV5-5	NA	TRBJ2-7	15	TRBD1	TGTGCCAGCACCTTAACAGGGGGTCCCTCCTACGAGCAGTACTTC	CASTLTGGPSYEQYF
TRBV19	NA	TRBJ2-7	20	NA	TGTGCCAGTAGTCTCGGGACGGAGAGCTCGTCGGAGAGACTAACCTACGAGCAGTACTTC	CASSLGTESSSERLTYEQYF
TRBV30	NA	TRBJ2-6	18	NA	TGTGCCTGGAGTGTCTGGAGACAAACCCACTCTGGGGCCAACGTCCTGACTTTC	CAWSVWRQTHSGANVLTF
TRBV12-3/TRBV12-4	NA	TRBJ1-5	14	TRBD1	TGTGCCAGCAGGGTGGGGGGACAGGGATCGGCCCAGCATTTT	CASRVGGQGSAQHF
TRBV7-2	many	TRBJ2-1	12	NA	TGTGCCAGCAGTTTTCTCGCCGGTGAGCAGTTCTTC	CASSFLAGEQFF
TRBV7-9	many	TRBJ2-1	12	TRBD2	TGTGCCAGCAGCGGGAGGGGCAATGAGCAGTTCTTC	CASSGRGNEQFF
TRBV3-1	few	TRBJ1-1	14	NA	TGTGCCAGCAGCCACGGGTCGGGGAGGACTGAAGCTTTCTTT	CASSHGSGRTEAFF
TRBV15	many	TRBJ1-4	16	TRBD1	TGTGCCACCAGCAGAGTAGGCAGGGGGCGAGAAGAAAAACTGTTTTTT	CATSRVGRGREEKLFF
TRBV14	NA	TRBJ2-6	14	NA	TGTGCCAGCAGCCAGGGGGCTGGGGCCAACGTCCTGACTTTC	CASSQGAGANVLTF
TRBV7-9	many	TRBJ1-4	15	NA	TGTGCCAGCAGCTTACCGCCCGGGGCTAATGAAAAACTGTTTTTT	CASSLPPGANEKLFF
TRBV25-1	few	TRBJ2-1	15	TRBD1	TGTGCCAGCAGTGAACCGGGACAGGGGGACAATGAGCAGTTCTTC	CASSEPGQGDNEQFF
TRBV20-1	many	TRBJ2-1	15	TRBD2	TGCAGTGCTGGGAAGACTAGCGGGGGTATTAAGGGGCAGTTCTTC	CSAGKTSGGIKGQFF
TRBV7-2	NA	TRBJ1-2	17	NA	TGTGCCAGCAGCCTTAACCCGGGACACCCTCAGGGGTATGGCTACACCTTC	CASSLNPGHPQGYGYTF
TRBV6-2/TRBV6-3	many	TRBJ2-1	12	TRBD1	TGTGCCAGCGGTGACAGGGGGGTCGAGCAGTTCTTC	CASGDRGVEQFF
TRBV6-2/TRBV6-3	few	TRBJ1-6	16	NA	TGTGCCAGCAGTTACTCGGCGGGCGACTATAATTCACCCCTCCACTTT	CASSYSAGDYNSPLHF
TRBV2	few	TRBJ1-2	14	NA	TGTGCCAGCAGCCCTCGACAGAGTAACTATGGCTACACCTTC	CASSPRQSNYGYTF
TRBV28	few	TRBJ2-1	14	NA	TGTGCCAGCAGTTCGGGGGACTTCTACAATGAGCAGTTCTTC	CASSSGDFYNEQFF
TRBV5-5	few	TRBJ1-2	15	NA	TGTGCCAGCAGCCTACCCGGGGGTTCCAACTATGGCTACACCTTC	CASSLPGGSNYGYTF
TRBV11-3	few	TRBJ2-2	12	NA	TGTGCCAGCAGCACATACGCCGGGGAGCTGTTTTTT	CASSTYAGELFF
TRBV5-4	many	TRBJ2-3	13	NA	TGTGCCAGCAGCCGGCTGATCACAGATACGCAGTATTTT	CASSRLITDTQYF
TRBV27	many	TRBJ2-7	14	NA	TGTGCCAGCAGTTTAACGACGGGCTCCCTCGAGCAGTACTTC	CASSLTTGSLEQYF
TRBV2	NA	TRBJ1-1	11	NA	TGTGCCAGCAGTGAAGTATCTGGAGCTTTCTTT	CASSEVSGAFF
TRBV4-3	few	TRBJ2-1	14	NA	TGCGCCAGCAGCCAGTATGCCGGAGTGAGACCACAGTTCTTC	CASSQYAGVRPQFF
TRBV20-1	NA	TRBJ2-1	14	NA	TGCAGTGCACTTGGAGGGGGGCCGAGGAATGAGCAGTTCTTC	CSALGGGPRNEQFF
TRBV5-6	few	TRBJ2-1	16	TRBD2	TGTGCCAGCAGCTTGAAGCGGGGGGCCATTTTAAATGAGCAGTTCTTC	CASSLKRGAILNEQFF
TRBV3-1	many	TRBJ1-2	15	NA	TGTGCCAGCAGCCAAGGCCACAGAACTATGTATGGCTACACCTTC	CASSQGHRTMYGYTF
TRBV15	many	TRBJ2-5	19	TRBD2	TGTGCCACCAGCAGAGATAAAGGAGGAGCTAGCGGAGCCTGGGGGACCCAGTACTTC	CATSRDKGGASGAWGTQYF
TRBV4-2	NA	TRBJ2-3	19	TRBD2	TGTGCCAGCAGCCCCTTGACTCCACTAGCGGGGCTTCCCCCAGATACGCAGTATTTT	CASSPLTPLAGLPPDTQYF
TRBV29-1	NA	TRBJ1-3	14	NA	TGCATTTTCCGGGGAGGGGGTGATGGAAACACCATATATTTT	CIFRGGGDGNTIYF
TRBV4-3	many	TRBJ2-3	17	NA	TGCGCCAGCAGCCAAGATCCTCGAACGGGGGCGGCAGATACGCAGTATTTT	CASSQDPRTGAADTQYF
TRBV28	many	TRBJ2-4	15	NA	TGTGCCAGCAGAATGGGGGGGGCAGCCAAAAACATTCAGTACTTC	CASRMGGAAKNIQYF
TRBV20-1	many	TRBJ1-1	14	NA	TGCAGTGCTAGTCCCGGCTACATGAACACTGAAGCTTTCTTT	CSASPGYMNTEAFF
TRBV20-1	NA	TRBJ2-3	16	TRBD2	TGCAGTGCTTCCGGGTATAGCGGGGGGATCACAGATACGCAGTATTTT	CSASGYSGGITDTQYF
TRBV5-1	many	TRBJ2-3	15	NA	TGCGCCAGCAGCTATGATAGCGGCGCGTCGAATACGCAGTATTTT	CASSYDSGASNTQYF
TRBV3-1	few	TRBJ2-5	16	NA	TGTGCCAGCAGCCAAGTGGGACGGAAACCGTCGGGGACCCAGTACTTC	CASSQVGRKPSGTQYF
TRBV5-1	many	TRBJ2-1	15	NA	TGCGCCAGCAGCTTGGATGAAGGCGGATACAATGAGCAGTTCTTC	CASSLDEGGYNEQFF
TRBV4-3	NA	TRBJ2-6	16	NA	TGCGCCAGCAGCCAAGATACCAGCTCTGGGGCCAACGTCCTGACTTTC	CASSQDTSSGANVLTF
TRBV2	many	TRBJ1-5	13	NA	TGTGCCAGCAGCCCGAATTCTCAGGGGTTGGGGCATTTT	CASSPNSQGLGHF